This section outlines one TCR beta chain sequence together with its context. Antigen specificity is unknown. Germline CDR1 is MNHNY and CDR2 is SVGAGI (reference sequence). The CDR3 spans 13 residues. V lost 0 bases and J lost 1, with 1 base in between. TCR templates numbering roughly 94,000 were assayed per sample. Profiling relied on immunoSEQ multiplex PCR, and the TCRdb table lists in-frame clones only, not all of them. Here the sample spans about 100,000 clones, approximately 91% being singletons. The data were obtained in a study of siplizumab effects on memory and regulatory T cells. Study conclusions and caveats: Apparently key alloresponse contributors, naive T cells also seemed more diverse than memory cells. In the presence of siplizumab, alloreactive sequences traceable to unstimulated CD4+ memory cells were significantly reduced.

The sequenced sample consisted of CD4+ T cells sorted from blood. V is TRBV6-6 and J is TRBJ2-1, with D unclear. The TCR originated in a human donor in good health. CDR3 DNA: TGTGCCAGCAGTTACTCTTCCTACAATGAGCAGTTCTTC. This codes for CASSYSSYNEQFF.